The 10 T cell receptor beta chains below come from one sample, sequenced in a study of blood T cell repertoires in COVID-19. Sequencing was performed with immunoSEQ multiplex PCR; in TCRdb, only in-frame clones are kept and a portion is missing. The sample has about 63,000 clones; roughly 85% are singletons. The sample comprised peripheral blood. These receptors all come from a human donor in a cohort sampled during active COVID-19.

CDR3 sequence (DNA): TGTGCCAGCAGTTTAAAGGGGCCAAGCTCCTACGAGCAGTACTTC. This gives the protein CASSLKGPSSYEQYF. The chain recombines TRBV27 with TRBJ2-7; D is possibly TRBD1 (5 bases). V was cut by 2 bases and J by 0 bases, with 11 bases left in between. The CDR3 totals 15 residues. The germline V gene encodes CDR1 MNHEY and CDR2 SMNVEV (reference sequence).

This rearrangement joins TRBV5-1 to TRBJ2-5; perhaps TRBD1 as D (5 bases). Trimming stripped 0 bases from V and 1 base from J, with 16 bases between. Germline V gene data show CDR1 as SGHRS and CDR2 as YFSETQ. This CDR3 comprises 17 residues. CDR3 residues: CASSLGQGRGLQETQYF. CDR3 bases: TGCGCCAGCAGCTTGGGCCAGGGAAGGGGTCTCCAAGAGACCCAGTACTTC.

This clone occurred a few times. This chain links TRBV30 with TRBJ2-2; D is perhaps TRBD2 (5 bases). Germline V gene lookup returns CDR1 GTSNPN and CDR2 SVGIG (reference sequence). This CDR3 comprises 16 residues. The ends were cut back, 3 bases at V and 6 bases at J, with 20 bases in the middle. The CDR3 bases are TGTGCCTGGAGCCTCCCGCGGGTCCGGTTTGCCGGGGAGCTGTTTTTT. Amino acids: CAWSLPRVRFAGELFF.

The CDR3 region is CASSQDGRQGAYEQYF. CDR3 nucleotides: TGCGCCAGCAGCCAAGATGGGCGACAGGGGGCTTACGAGCAGTACTTC. J is TRBJ2-7 and V is TRBV4-3; 10 bases map to TRBD1. The CDR3 is 16 residues long. Germline lookup yields CDR1 LGHNA and CDR2 YSLEER. J lost 4 bases, V lost 0 bases, and 6 bases had no gene match.

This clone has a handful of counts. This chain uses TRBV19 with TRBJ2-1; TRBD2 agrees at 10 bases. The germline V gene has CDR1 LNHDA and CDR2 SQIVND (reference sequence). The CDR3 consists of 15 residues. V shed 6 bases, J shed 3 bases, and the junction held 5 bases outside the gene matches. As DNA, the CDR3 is TGTGCCAGTAGCCGAAGCGGGGGGGTCTACAATGAGCAGTTCTTC. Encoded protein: CASSRSGGVYNEQFF.

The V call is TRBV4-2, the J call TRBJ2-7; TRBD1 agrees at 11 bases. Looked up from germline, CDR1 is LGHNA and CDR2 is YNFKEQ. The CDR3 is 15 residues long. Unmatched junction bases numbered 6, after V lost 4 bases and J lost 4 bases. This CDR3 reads CASSRADRGQYEQYF. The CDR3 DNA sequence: TGTGCCAGCAGCCGAGCGGACAGGGGGCAATACGAGCAGTACTTC.

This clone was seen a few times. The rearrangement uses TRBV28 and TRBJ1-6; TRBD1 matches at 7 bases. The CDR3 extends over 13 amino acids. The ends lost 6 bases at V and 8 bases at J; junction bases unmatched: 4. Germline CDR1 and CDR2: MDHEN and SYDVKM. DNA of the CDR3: TGTGCCAGCAGACCCGACAGGGATTCACCCCTCCACTTT. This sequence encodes CASRPDRDSPLHF.

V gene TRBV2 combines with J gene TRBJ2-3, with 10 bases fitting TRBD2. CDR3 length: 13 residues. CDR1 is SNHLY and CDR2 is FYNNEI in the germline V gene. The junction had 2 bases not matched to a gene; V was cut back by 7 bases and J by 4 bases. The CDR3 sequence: CASKREGPDTQYF. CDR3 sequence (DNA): TGTGCCAGCAAGCGGGAGGGCCCAGATACGCAGTATTTT.

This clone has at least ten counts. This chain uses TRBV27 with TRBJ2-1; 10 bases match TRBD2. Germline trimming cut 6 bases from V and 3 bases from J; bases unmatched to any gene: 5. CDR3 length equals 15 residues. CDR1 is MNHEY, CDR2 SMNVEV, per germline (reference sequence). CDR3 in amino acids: CASRQTSGNYNEQFF. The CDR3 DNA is TGTGCCAGCAGGCAAACTAGCGGGAACTACAATGAGCAGTTCTTC.

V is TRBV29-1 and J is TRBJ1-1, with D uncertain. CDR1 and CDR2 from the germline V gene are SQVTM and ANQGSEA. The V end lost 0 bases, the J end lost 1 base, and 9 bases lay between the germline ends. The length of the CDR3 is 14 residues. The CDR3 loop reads CSVEEAGGNTEAFF. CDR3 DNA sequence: TGCAGCGTTGAAGAGGCGGGTGGGAACACTGAAGCTTTCTTT.